These T cell receptor beta chains were read from a single sample in a study of radiation and T cells in renal cell carcinoma. Profiling relied on immunoSEQ multiplex PCR, and the TCRdb table lists in-frame clones only, not all of them. The sample records roughly 120,000 clones, roughly 85% being singletons. The specimen was blood, collected from a patient whose treatment included radiotherapy and nephrectomy. The receptor set was obtained from a woman between 55 and 75 years old with renal cell carcinoma. The CDR3 runs from the conserved cysteine through the conserved F or W. A D gene is named only where the DNA matches it firmly. Expanded clones get a size class; other rows say once, few or many, or leave the size out.

CDR3nt: TGTGCCAGCAGAGGCCACGGGACTAGCAACAATGAGCAGTTCTTC
CDR3aa: CASRGHGTSNNEQFF
d_gene: TRBD2
abundance: NA
j_gene: TRBJ2-1
v_gene: TRBV6-5

CDR3nt: TGCGCCAGCAAGGATTTACAGACCCAGTACTTC
CDR3aa: CASKDLQTQYF
d_gene: NA
abundance: few
j_gene: TRBJ2-5
v_gene: TRBV5-1

CDR3nt: TGTGCCAGCAGTGCATTACAGGGGATAGAGACCCAGTACTTC
CDR3aa: CASSALQGIETQYF
d_gene: TRBD1
abundance: NA
j_gene: TRBJ2-5
v_gene: TRBV28

CDR3nt: TGCGCCAGCAGCCTTAGGACAGAAGAGACCCAGTACTTC
CDR3aa: CASSLRTEETQYF
d_gene: NA
abundance: NA
j_gene: TRBJ2-5
v_gene: TRBV5-1

CDR3nt: TGTGCCAGCAGCTTAGACCTGGGATTGAATTCACCCCTCCACTTT
CDR3aa: CASSLDLGLNSPLHF
d_gene: NA
abundance: NA
j_gene: TRBJ1-6
v_gene: TRBV7-9

CDR3nt: TGTGCCAGCAGCTTGGGGCTAGCGAGCCACTACGAGCAGTACTTC
CDR3aa: CASSLGLASHYEQYF
d_gene: NA
abundance: NA
j_gene: TRBJ2-7
v_gene: TRBV5-4

CDR3nt: TGCAGCGTTGAAGCCGAACAATACGAGCAGTACTTC
CDR3aa: CSVEAEQYEQYF
d_gene: NA
abundance: NA
j_gene: TRBJ2-7
v_gene: TRBV29-1

CDR3nt: TGTGCCAGCAGCGTAGATAGGGTGGGTCACGGGGCAAATACCTACGAGCAGTACTTC
CDR3aa: CASSVDRVGHGANTYEQYF
d_gene: NA
abundance: NA
j_gene: TRBJ2-7
v_gene: TRBV9

CDR3nt: TGTGCCAGCAGCCTTAGTACAGATACGCAGTATTTT
CDR3aa: CASSLSTDTQYF
d_gene: NA
abundance: NA
j_gene: TRBJ2-3
v_gene: TRBV7-9

CDR3nt: TGTGCCAGCAGTGAGTCCGGGCTCGATGGCTACACCTTC
CDR3aa: CASSESGLDGYTF
d_gene: NA
abundance: NA
j_gene: TRBJ1-2
v_gene: TRBV2

CDR3nt: TGTGCCAGCTCACCACTACTCGACCGCACTGAAGCTTTCTTT
CDR3aa: CASSPLLDRTEAFF
d_gene: NA
abundance: few
j_gene: TRBJ1-1
v_gene: TRBV18

CDR3nt: TGTGCCAGCAGCTTGGGGACCAAAAACATTCAGTACTTC
CDR3aa: CASSLGTKNIQYF
d_gene: NA
abundance: NA
j_gene: TRBJ2-4
v_gene: TRBV13

CDR3nt: TGTGCCAGCAGCCCTCGACTAGCGGGGGACCAAGAGACCCAGTACTTC
CDR3aa: CASSPRLAGDQETQYF
d_gene: TRBD2
abundance: NA
j_gene: TRBJ2-5
v_gene: TRBV5-4

CDR3nt: TGTGCCACCAGCGGATGGACAGGGGGCCCCTATGGCTACACCTTC
CDR3aa: CATSGWTGGPYGYTF
d_gene: TRBD1
abundance: NA
j_gene: TRBJ1-2
v_gene: TRBV15

CDR3nt: TGTGCCAGCAGCTATCAGGCGTACACTGAAGCTTTCTTT
CDR3aa: CASSYQAYTEAFF
d_gene: NA
abundance: NA
j_gene: TRBJ1-1
v_gene: TRBV7-8

CDR3nt: TGTGCCAGCAGCGTAGGTAGGAGTGGCGGGGAGCTGTTTTTT
CDR3aa: CASSVGRSGGELFF
d_gene: NA
abundance: NA
j_gene: TRBJ2-2
v_gene: TRBV9

CDR3nt: TGTGCCTGGGGGGGGGTATTCTTAGAGCAGTACTTC
CDR3aa: CAWGGVFLEQYF
d_gene: TRBD2
abundance: NA
j_gene: TRBJ2-7
v_gene: TRBV30

CDR3nt: TGCGCCAGCAGCTTGGCCCATATGAACACTGAAGCTTTCTTT
CDR3aa: CASSLAHMNTEAFF
d_gene: NA
abundance: NA
j_gene: TRBJ1-1
v_gene: TRBV5-1

CDR3nt: TGTGCCAGCAGTTACTCGAGGGGCTTCGGCTATGGCTACACCTTC
CDR3aa: CASSYSRGFGYGYTF
d_gene: NA
abundance: NA
j_gene: TRBJ1-2
v_gene: TRBV6-5

CDR3nt: TGTGCCAGCAGTGAAAAATGGGGGACAGCTAACTATGGCTACACCTTC
CDR3aa: CASSEKWGTANYGYTF
d_gene: TRBD1
abundance: NA
j_gene: TRBJ1-2
v_gene: TRBV6-1

CDR3nt: TGTGCCAGAGGACAGGGTCGGCACACTGAAGCTTTCTTT
CDR3aa: CARGQGRHTEAFF
d_gene: TRBD1
abundance: few
j_gene: TRBJ1-1
v_gene: TRBV2

CDR3nt: TGCGCCAGCAGCTTAGCTGGGAACTACCAAGAGACCCAGTACTTC
CDR3aa: CASSLAGNYQETQYF
d_gene: NA
abundance: NA
j_gene: TRBJ2-5
v_gene: TRBV5-1

CDR3nt: TGTGCCAGCAGCTCATCGTCAACCAATGAGCAGTTCTTC
CDR3aa: CASSSSSTNEQFF
d_gene: NA
abundance: NA
j_gene: TRBJ2-1
v_gene: TRBV7-3

CDR3nt: TGTGCCAGCAGTGACGGACTTCCCACAGATACGCAGTATTTT
CDR3aa: CASSDGLPTDTQYF
d_gene: NA
abundance: NA
j_gene: TRBJ2-3
v_gene: TRBV6-4

CDR3nt: TGTGCCAGTGGGGACAGGGACTCCTATAATTCACCCCTCCACTTT
CDR3aa: CASGDRDSYNSPLHF
d_gene: TRBD1
abundance: NA
j_gene: TRBJ1-6
v_gene: TRBV19

CDR3nt: TGTGCCAGCAGCTCTCCCGAGGACAGAACCTACGAGCAGTACTTC
CDR3aa: CASSSPEDRTYEQYF
d_gene: NA
abundance: NA
j_gene: TRBJ2-7
v_gene: TRBV7-9

CDR3nt: TGTGCCAGCGGTCCAGGACGCACCGGGGAGCTGTTTTTT
CDR3aa: CASGPGRTGELFF
d_gene: NA
abundance: NA
j_gene: TRBJ2-2
v_gene: TRBV6-1

CDR3nt: TGCGCCAGCAGCCCCGAGGCCGGGTACGAGACCCAGTACTTC
CDR3aa: CASSPEAGYETQYF
d_gene: NA
abundance: NA
j_gene: TRBJ2-5
v_gene: TRBV5-1

CDR3nt: TGCGCCAGCAGCTTGATCTTTCAGCCCTACGAGCAGTACTTC
CDR3aa: CASSLIFQPYEQYF
d_gene: NA
abundance: many
j_gene: TRBJ2-7
v_gene: TRBV5-1

CDR3nt: TGTGCCAGTAGCGGGGGGAGCTCCTACAATGAGCAGTTCTTC
CDR3aa: CASSGGSSYNEQFF
d_gene: TRBD2
abundance: NA
j_gene: TRBJ2-1
v_gene: TRBV19

CDR3nt: TGTGCCACCGGACGGCTCAATCAGCCCCAGCATTTT
CDR3aa: CATGRLNQPQHF
d_gene: NA
abundance: few
j_gene: TRBJ1-5
v_gene: TRBV6-1

CDR3nt: TGTGCCAGCAGCCTACCGGGGACAGGGAACTATGGCTACACCTTC
CDR3aa: CASSLPGTGNYGYTF
d_gene: TRBD1
abundance: NA
j_gene: TRBJ1-2
v_gene: TRBV5-6

CDR3nt: TGCGCCAGCAGCTTGGCAAGGGACAGGCGGCAAGAGACCCAGTACTTC
CDR3aa: CASSLARDRRQETQYF
d_gene: TRBD1
abundance: once
j_gene: TRBJ2-5
v_gene: TRBV5-1

CDR3nt: TGTGCCAGGAGTACAGGGCCTCAGCCCCAGCATTTT
CDR3aa: CARSTGPQPQHF
d_gene: NA
abundance: NA
j_gene: TRBJ1-5
v_gene: TRBV28

CDR3nt: TGTGCCAGCAAACAGGGGAGGACAGATACGCAGTATTTT
CDR3aa: CASKQGRTDTQYF
d_gene: NA
abundance: once
j_gene: TRBJ2-3
v_gene: TRBV2

CDR3nt: TGTGCCAGCAGTGGGACTAGCGCCTACGAGCAGTACTTC
CDR3aa: CASSGTSAYEQYF
d_gene: TRBD2
abundance: NA
j_gene: TRBJ2-7
v_gene: TRBV27